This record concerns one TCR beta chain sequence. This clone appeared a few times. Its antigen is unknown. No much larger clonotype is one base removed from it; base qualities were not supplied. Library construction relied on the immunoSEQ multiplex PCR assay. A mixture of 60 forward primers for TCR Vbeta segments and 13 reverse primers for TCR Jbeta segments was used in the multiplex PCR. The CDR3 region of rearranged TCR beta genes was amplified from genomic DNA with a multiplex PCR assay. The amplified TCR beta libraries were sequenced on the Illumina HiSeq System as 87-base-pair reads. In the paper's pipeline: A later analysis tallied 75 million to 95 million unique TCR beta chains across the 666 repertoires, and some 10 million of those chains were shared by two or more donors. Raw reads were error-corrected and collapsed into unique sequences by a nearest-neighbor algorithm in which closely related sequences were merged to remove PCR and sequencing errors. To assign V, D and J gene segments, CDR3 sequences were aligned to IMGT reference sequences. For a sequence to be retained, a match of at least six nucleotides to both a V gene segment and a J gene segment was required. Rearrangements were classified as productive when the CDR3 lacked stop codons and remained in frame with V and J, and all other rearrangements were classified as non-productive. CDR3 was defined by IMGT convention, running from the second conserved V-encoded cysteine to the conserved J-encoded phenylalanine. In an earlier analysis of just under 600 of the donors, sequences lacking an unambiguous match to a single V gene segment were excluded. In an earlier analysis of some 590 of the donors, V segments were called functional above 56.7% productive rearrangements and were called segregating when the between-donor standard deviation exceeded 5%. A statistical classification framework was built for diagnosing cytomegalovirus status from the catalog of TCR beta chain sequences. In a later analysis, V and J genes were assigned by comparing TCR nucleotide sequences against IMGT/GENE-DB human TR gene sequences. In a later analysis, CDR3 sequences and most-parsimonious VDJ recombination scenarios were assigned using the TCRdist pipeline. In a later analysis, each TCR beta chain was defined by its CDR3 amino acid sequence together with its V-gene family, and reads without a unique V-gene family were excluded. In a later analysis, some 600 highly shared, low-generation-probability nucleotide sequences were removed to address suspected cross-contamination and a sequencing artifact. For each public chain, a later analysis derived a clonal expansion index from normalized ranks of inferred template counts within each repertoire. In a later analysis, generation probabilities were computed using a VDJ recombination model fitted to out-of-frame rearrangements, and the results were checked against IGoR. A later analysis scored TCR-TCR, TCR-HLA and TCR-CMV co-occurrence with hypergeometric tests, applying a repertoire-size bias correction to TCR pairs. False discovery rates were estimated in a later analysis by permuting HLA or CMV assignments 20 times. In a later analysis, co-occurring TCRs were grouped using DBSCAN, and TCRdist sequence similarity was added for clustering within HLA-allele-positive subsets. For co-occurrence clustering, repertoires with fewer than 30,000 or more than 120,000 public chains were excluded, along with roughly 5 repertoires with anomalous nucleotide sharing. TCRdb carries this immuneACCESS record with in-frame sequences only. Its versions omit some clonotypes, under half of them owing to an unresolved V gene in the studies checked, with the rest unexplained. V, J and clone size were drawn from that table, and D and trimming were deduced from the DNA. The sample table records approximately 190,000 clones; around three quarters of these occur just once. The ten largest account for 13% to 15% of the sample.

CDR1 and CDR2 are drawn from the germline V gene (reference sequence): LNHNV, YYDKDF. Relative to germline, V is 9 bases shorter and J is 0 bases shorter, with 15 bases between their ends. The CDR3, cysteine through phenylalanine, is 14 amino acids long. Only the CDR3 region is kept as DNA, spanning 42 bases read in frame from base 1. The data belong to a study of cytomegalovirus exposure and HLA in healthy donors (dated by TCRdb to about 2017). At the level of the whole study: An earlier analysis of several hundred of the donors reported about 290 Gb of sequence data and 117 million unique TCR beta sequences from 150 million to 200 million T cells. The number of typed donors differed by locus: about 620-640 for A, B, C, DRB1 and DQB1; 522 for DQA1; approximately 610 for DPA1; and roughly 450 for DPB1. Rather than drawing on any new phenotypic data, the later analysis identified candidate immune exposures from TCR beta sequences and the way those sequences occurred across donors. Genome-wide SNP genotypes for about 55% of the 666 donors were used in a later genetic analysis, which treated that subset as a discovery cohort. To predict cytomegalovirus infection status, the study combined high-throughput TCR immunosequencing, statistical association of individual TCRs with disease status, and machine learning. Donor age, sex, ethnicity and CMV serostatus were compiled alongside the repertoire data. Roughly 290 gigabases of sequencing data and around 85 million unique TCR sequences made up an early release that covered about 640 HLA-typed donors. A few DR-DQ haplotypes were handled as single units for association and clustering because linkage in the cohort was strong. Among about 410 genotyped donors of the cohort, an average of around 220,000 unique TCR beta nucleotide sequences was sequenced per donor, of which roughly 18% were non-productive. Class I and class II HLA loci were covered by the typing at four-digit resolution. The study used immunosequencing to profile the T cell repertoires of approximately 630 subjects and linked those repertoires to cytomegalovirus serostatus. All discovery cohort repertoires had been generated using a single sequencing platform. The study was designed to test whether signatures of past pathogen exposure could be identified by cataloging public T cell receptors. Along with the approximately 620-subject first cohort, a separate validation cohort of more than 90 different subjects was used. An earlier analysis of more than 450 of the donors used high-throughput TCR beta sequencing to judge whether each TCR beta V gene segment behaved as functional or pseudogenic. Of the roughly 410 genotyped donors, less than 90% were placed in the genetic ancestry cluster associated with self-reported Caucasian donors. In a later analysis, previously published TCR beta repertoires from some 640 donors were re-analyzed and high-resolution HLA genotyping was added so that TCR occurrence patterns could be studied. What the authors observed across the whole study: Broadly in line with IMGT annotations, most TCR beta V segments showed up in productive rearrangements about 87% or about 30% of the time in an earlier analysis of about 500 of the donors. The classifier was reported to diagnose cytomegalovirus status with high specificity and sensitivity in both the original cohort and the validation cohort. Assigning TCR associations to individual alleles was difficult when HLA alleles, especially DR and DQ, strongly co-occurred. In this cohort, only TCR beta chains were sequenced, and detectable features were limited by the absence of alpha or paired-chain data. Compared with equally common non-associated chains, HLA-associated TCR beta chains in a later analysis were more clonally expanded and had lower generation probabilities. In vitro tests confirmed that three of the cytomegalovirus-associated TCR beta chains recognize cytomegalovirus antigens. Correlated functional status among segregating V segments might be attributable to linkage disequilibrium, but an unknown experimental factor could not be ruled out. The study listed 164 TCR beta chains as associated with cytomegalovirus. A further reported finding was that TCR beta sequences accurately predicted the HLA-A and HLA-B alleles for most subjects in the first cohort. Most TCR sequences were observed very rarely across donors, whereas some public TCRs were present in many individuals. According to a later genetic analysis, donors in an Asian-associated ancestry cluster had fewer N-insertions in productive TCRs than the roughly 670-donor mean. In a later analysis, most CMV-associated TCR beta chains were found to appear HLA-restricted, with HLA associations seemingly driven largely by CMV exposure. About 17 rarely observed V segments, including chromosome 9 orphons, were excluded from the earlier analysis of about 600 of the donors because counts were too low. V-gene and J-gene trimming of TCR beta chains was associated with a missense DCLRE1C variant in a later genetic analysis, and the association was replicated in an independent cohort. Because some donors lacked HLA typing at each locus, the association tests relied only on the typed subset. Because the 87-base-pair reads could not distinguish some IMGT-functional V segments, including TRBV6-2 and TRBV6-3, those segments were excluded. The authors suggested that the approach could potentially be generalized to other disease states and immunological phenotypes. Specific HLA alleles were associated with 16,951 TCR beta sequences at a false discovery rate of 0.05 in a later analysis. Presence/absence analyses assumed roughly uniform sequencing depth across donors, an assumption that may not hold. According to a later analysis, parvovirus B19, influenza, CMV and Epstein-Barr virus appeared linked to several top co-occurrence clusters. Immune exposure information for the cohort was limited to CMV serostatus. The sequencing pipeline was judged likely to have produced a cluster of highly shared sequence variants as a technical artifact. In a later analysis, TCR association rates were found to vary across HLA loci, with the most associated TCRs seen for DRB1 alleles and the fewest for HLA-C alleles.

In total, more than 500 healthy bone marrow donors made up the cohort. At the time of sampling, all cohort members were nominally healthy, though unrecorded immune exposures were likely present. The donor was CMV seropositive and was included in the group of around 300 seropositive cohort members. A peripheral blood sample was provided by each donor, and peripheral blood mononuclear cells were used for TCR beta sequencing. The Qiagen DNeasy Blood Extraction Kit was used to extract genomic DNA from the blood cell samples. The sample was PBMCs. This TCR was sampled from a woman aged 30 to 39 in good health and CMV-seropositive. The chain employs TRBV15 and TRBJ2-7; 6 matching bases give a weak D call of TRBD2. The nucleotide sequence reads TGTGCCACGGGTGAAGGGAGGAGCTCCTACGAGCAGTACTTC. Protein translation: CATGEGRSSYEQYF.